These 9 T cell receptor beta chains originate from one sample sequenced in a study of control samples from healthy donors and cancer patients. Assay used: immunoSEQ multiplex PCR; TCRdb lists only in-frame clones, some missing. Among over 100,000 clones listed, roughly 90% were seen once. The sequenced material came from blood. The receptors shown here come from a man aged 40-49 years in good health.

In the case of this clone: Other DNA sequences in this specimen translate into the identical CDR3. The chain is built from TRBV5-1 and TRBJ2-2; D possibly corresponds to TRBD1 (7 bases). There are 14 residues in the CDR3. V was clipped by 4 bases and J by 6 bases, with 13 bases between them. CDR1 and CDR2 from the germline V gene are SGHRS and YFSETQ. This CDR3 reads CASSGQGGPGELFF. The CDR3 bases are TGCGCCAGCAGCGGGCAGGGGGGTCCCGGGGAGCTGTTTTTT.

The rearrangement joins TRBV5-5 to TRBJ1-4; D is unresolved. V gave up 4 bases and J gave up 8 bases, with 9 bases separating them. The CDR3 covers 12 residues. The germline gives CDR1 SGHKS, CDR2 YYEKEE (reference sequence). CDR3 in amino acids: CASSADWEKLFF. CDR3 nucleotides: TGTGCCAGCAGCGCCGACTGGGAAAAACTGTTTTTT.

J is TRBJ2-1 and V is TRBV9; D may be TRBD1 (5 bases). V shed 4 bases and J shed 9 bases, with 29 bases lying between them. The CDR3 sequence is 18 residues long. From germline, CDR1 is SGDLS and CDR2 YYNGEE. The CDR3 coding sequence is TGTGCCAGCAGCTCCCCCCGAACGGGCCAAACCAATAGGGGTGAGCAGTTCTTC. As protein: CASSSPRTGQTNRGEQFF.

This clone was observed a handful of times. The CDR3 sequence: CASSLAPGSNTEAFF. Written as DNA, the CDR3 is TGCGCCAGCAGCTTGGCCCCAGGCTCTAACACTGAAGCTTTCTTT. The chain combines TRBV5-1 with TRBJ1-1, with no clear D. The CDR3 runs 15 residues. Trimming took 0 bases from V and 2 from J, leaving 11 bases between them. Per the germline V gene, CDR1 is SGHRS and CDR2 is YFSETQ.

The CDR3 DNA follows: TGTGCCTGGAGCGAGACAGGACTAGAGCAGTACTTC. Translation: CAWSETGLEQYF. The chain links TRBV30 to TRBJ2-7; D may match TRBD1 or TRBD2 (6 bases each). The CDR3 spans 12 residues. Germline lookup yields CDR1 GTSNPN and CDR2 SVGIG (reference sequence). Trimming stripped 3 bases from V and 7 bases from J, with 13 bases between.

This sequence joins TRBV9 and TRBJ2-5, with no clear D. This CDR3 is built from 14 residues. Germline CDR1 reads SGDLS; CDR2 reads YYNGEE. The V gene lost 0 bases and the J gene lost 2 bases, with 8 bases spanning the gap. As DNA, the CDR3 is TGTGCCAGCAGCGTAGCTTCCGGGCAAGAGACCCAGTACTTC. Protein: CASSVASGQETQYF. Based on the CDR3 plus reference TRBV9 and TRBJ2-5, the full variable domain is DSGVTQTPKHLITATGQRVTLRCSPRSGDLSVYWYQQSLDQGLQFLIQYYNGEERAKGNILERFSAQQFPDLHSELNLSSLELGDSALYFCASSVASGQETQYFGPGTRLLVL.

The J gene is TRBJ2-5, the V gene TRBV20-1; 12 bases map to TRBD1. Germline values: CDR1 DFQATT, CDR2 SNEGSKA (reference sequence). J gave up 5 bases and V 3 bases, and 4 bases lay outside the gene matches. This CDR3 has 14 residues. The CDR3 is CSASPGTGGETQYF. CDR3 coding DNA: TGCAGTGCTAGTCCCGGGACAGGGGGCGAGACCCAGTACTTC.

This chain uses TRBV19 with TRBJ2-7; TRBD1 or TRBD2 may be the D gene (5 bases each). V shed 4 bases and J shed 7 bases, with 23 bases lying between them. There are 16 residues in the CDR3. Germline V CDR1 and CDR2: LNHDA, SQIVND (reference sequence). The DNA of the CDR3 is TGTGCCAGTAGTACCCCGGGGTTACCGAACAAGGGGGAGCAGTACTTC. As protein: CASSTPGLPNKGEQYF.

The chain combines TRBV5-4 with TRBJ2-2; D gene ambiguous. The CDR3 is 13 amino acids. The V and J ends lost 1 base and 4 bases respectively, with 5 bases between them. Germline CDR1 reads SGHNT; CDR2 reads YYREEE (reference sequence). The CDR3 bases are TGTGCCAGCAGCTTGTTACCCACCGGGGAGCTGTTTTTT. Its translation is CASSLLPTGELFF.